The 29 T cell receptor beta chains in this list originate from one sample, sequenced in a study of regulatory T cells in long-lasting Graves disease. Relying on iRepertoire HTBI primers and Arm-PCR of CDR3 regions, the team built TCR beta libraries. TCRdb independently ran MiXCR on the multiplex PCR reads; one entry per CDR3 protein. This table holds around 500,000 distinct CDR3 sequences, approximately 13% found once. Time point described: newly diagnosed GD, antithyroid drugs for less than 3 months. From PBMCs, RNA was extracted and then used to make the TCR library. Separately, the same data were catalogued under a study of T cells in Graves' hyperthyroidism and ophthalmopathy.

Specimen: peripheral blood mononuclear cells (PBMCs), collected at new diagnosis, from a patient treated with antithyroid drugs. Every receptor here comes from a man aged 25-45 years with Graves disease.

This clonotype was detected only a few times. The chain combines TRBV4-1 with TRBJ2-4; maybe TRBD2 (6 bases). The V gene lost 4 bases and the J gene lost 8 bases, with 24 bases spanning the gap. CDR1 and CDR2 from the germline V gene are MGHRA and YSYEKL. The CDR3 contains 17 residues. CDR3 in DNA: TGCGCCAGCAGCCTTAGACTAGTAAGGCGTTCGGGGGACATTCAGTACTTC. It yields the protein CASSLRLVRRSGDIQYF.

CDR3 DNA: TGTGCCAGCAGCGTAACTAGCGGGACCTACGAGCAGTACTTC. Protein sequence: CASSVTSGTYEQYF. The chain is built from TRBV7-2 and TRBJ2-7, with TRBD2 matching over 10 bases. This CDR3 comprises 14 residues. V dropped 5 bases and J dropped 2; count of bases not matched to a gene: 3. CDR1 is SGHTA, CDR2 FQGNSA, per germline.

This clonotype appeared many times. J is TRBJ2-1 and V is TRBV20-1; TRBD1 matches at 11 bases. There are 14 residues in the CDR3. CDR1 DFQATT and CDR2 SNEGSKA come from the germline V gene (reference sequence). With V trimmed by 5 bases and J by 7 bases, 7 bases remained unmatched. The CDR3 bases are TGCAGTGCTCTCGGACAGGGGGCGAAGAATGAGCAGTTCTTC. It translates to CSALGQGAKNEQFF.

A few counts support this clonotype. The chain couples TRBV4-1 to TRBJ1-5; D perhaps matches TRBD1 (5 bases). Trimming left V 1 base short and J 5 bases short, with 6 bases between. Germline assignment: CDR1 MGHRA and CDR2 YSYEKL. The length of the CDR3 is 13 residues. The CDR3, as DNA: TGCGCCAGCAGCCAAGTGGGGGATCAGCCCCAGCATTTT. This gives the protein CASSQVGDQPQHF.

This clonotype was counted once. This chain links TRBV27 with TRBJ2-1, with D possibly being TRBD2 (6 bases). V shed 6 bases and J shed 8 bases, with 23 bases lying between them. The CDR3 consists of 16 residues. Germline assignment: CDR1 MNHEY and CDR2 SMNVEV (reference sequence). Written as DNA, the CDR3 is TGTGCCAGCAGGATGCAGAAGGACGGGAGTCTCTATGAGCAGTTCTTC. Translating gives CASRMQKDGSLYEQFF.

The chain uses TRBV6-9 and TRBJ2-7, with 8 bases fitting TRBD2. CDR1 and CDR2 from the germline V gene are MNHGY and SVAAGI. This CDR3 spans 14 amino acids. The J segment lost 2 bases and the V segment lost 3 bases, leaving 3 bases of the junction unmatched. This CDR3 is CASSYGGRTYEQYF. The CDR3 DNA sequence: TGTGCCAGCAGTTACGGCGGGAGGACCTACGAGCAGTACTTC.

In regard to this clonotype: With a much larger clone just one base away, this may be a read error. The chain is built from TRBV7-6 and TRBJ2-2; 7 nucleotides match TRBD1. This CDR3 spans 14 amino acids. Germline V gene sequence: CDR1 SGHVS, CDR2 FNYEAQ. The CDR3 is CGSSLGGWPGELFF. The CDR3 DNA reads as TGTGGCAGCAGTTTAGGGGGCTGGCCCGGGGAGCTGTTTTTT.

This clonotype was counted many times. The chain is built from TRBV12-5 and TRBJ2-1; weak D call: TRBD2 (6 bases). The length of the CDR3 is 13 residues. V was cut by 3 bases and J by 7 bases, with 10 bases left in between. Germline CDR1 and CDR2: LGHNT and FRNRAP. This CDR3 is CASGFRAGNEQFF. CDR3 nucleotide sequence: TGTGCTAGTGGTTTCAGGGCGGGGAATGAGCAGTTCTTC.

This clonotype was seen repeatedly, ten times or more. V gene TRBV30 combines with J gene TRBJ2-7, with 10 bases that match TRBD2. CDR1 is GTSNPN, CDR2 SVGIG, per germline (reference sequence). J was trimmed by 7 bases and V by 2 bases; bases with no gene match: 8. This CDR3 comprises 14 residues. CDR3 coding DNA: TGTGCCTGGAGTCCGGGACTAGCGTCGGGGGAGCAGTACTTC. Residues: CAWSPGLASGEQYF.

This clonotype occurred many times. Here the CDR3 omits its conserved ending phenylalanine or tryptophan, so a read error is the likely source. No DNA is shown, since the ends of the CDR3 on it are uncertain; the CDR3 is the one TCRdb lists. The V call is TRBV2, the J call TRBJ1-3; the table's D call of TRBD1 was not tested on the DNA. Germline values: CDR1 SNHLY, CDR2 FYNNEI. The CDR3 has 13 amino acids, counting both end residues. The CDR3: CASSPLDRAHSVL.

This clonotype showed up many times. V is TRBV14 and J is TRBJ2-1; the D call may be TRBD1 or TRBD2 (6 bases each). The V end lost 8 bases, the J end lost 4 bases, and 12 bases lay between the germline ends. CDR3 length: 13 amino acids. Germline V lookup: CDR1 SGHDN, CDR2 FVKESK. The chain's CDR3 is CASSRGEYNEQFF. In nucleotides, the CDR3 is TGTGCCAGCTCGAGGGGGGAATACAATGAGCAGTTCTTC.

This clonotype was seen many times. The chain recombines TRBV7-8 with TRBJ1-2; D is ambiguous. V lost 0 bases and J lost 4, with 9 bases in between. Germline V gives CDR1 SGHVS, CDR2 FQNEAQ. This CDR3 comprises 14 residues. In DNA, the CDR3 is TGTGCCAGCAGCTTAGCCGTTCGGTTCTATGGCTACACCTTC. Its protein is CASSLAVRFYGYTF.

In its sample, this clonotype was seen many times. The rearrangement uses TRBV11-2 and TRBJ1-1; maybe TRBD1 (5 bases). Trimming shortened V by 1 base and J by 9 bases, and 12 bases separated the two germline ends. Germline lookup yields CDR1 SGHAT and CDR2 FQNNGV. The CDR3 consists of 13 residues. Here the CDR3 DNA reads TGTGCCAGCAGCTTAGGGCAGGGAAATCAAGCTTTCTTT. This encodes CASSLGQGNQAFF.

This clonotype was seen many times. The chain combines TRBV19 with TRBJ1-5; 10 bases agree with TRBD1. Germline loops: CDR1 LNHDA, CDR2 SQIVND (reference sequence). The CDR3 covers 16 residues. The J segment lost 1 base and the V segment lost 5 bases, leaving 5 bases of the junction unmatched. Written as DNA, the CDR3 is TGTGCCAGTAGTGAGCCGGACAGGGGGAGCAATCAGCCCCAGCATTTT. It encodes CASSEPDRGSNQPQHF.

This clonotype turned up a few times. The rearrangement links TRBV13 to TRBJ2-7; TRBD2 might be the D (6 bases). Looked up from germline, CDR1 is PRHDT and CDR2 is FYEKMQ (reference sequence). V was cut by 3 bases and J by 2 bases, with 17 bases left in between. The CDR3 length is 16 residues. The CDR3 region is CASSFRKGLATYEQYF. The CDR3 DNA follows: TGTGCCAGCAGCTTTAGGAAGGGTCTAGCGACCTACGAGCAGTACTTC.

This clonotype came up many times. The rearrangement uses TRBV7-9 and TRBJ1-3, with D uncertain. The CDR3 contains 14 residues. CDR1 SEHNR and CDR2 FQNEAQ come from the germline V gene (reference sequence). Trimming pared 7 bases from V and 0 bases from J, leaving 10 bases between. This CDR3 reads CASTDSSSGNTIYF. The DNA for the CDR3 is TGTGCCAGCACCGACTCCAGCTCTGGAAACACCATATATTTT. Filled out from reference TRBV7-9 and TRBJ1-3, the complete variable domain reads DTGVSQNPRHKITKRGQNVTFRCDPISEHNRLYWYRQTLGQGPEFLTYFQNEAQLEKSRLLSDRFSAERPKGSFSTLEIQRTEQGDSAMYLCASTDSSSGNTIYFGEGSWLTVV.

Notes on this clonotype: One end of the junction does not line up with germline, which may come from a read error. The chain couples TRBV29-1 to TRBJ1-2, with D possibly matching TRBD1 (5 bases). CDR1 is SQVTM and CDR2 is ANQGSEA in the germline V gene. The CDR3 totals 13 residues. The CDR3 protein is CSVSAPGNYGYIF. The CDR3 DNA reads as TGCAGCGTCTCAGCACCAGGGAACTATGGCTACATCTTC.

The V and J genes are TRBV6-5 and TRBJ2-2; 9 nucleotides agree with TRBD1. There are 16 residues in the CDR3. With 2 bases clipped from V and 6 bases from J, the junction kept 7 bases outside the gene matches. The germline V gene encodes CDR1 MNHEY and CDR2 SVGAGI. CDR3 protein: CASSYTRQGVAGELFF. In nucleotides, the CDR3 is TGTGCCAGCAGTTACACAAGACAGGGGGTAGCCGGGGAGCTGTTTTTT.

This clonotype was detected ten times or more. The gene calls are TRBV5-1 and TRBJ2-2; D not certain. The V end was cut by 2 bases, the J end by 0 bases, with 5 bases between. Germline CDR1 SGHRS, CDR2 YFSETQ. This CDR3 spans 14 amino acids. The CDR3 DNA reads as TGCGCCAGCAGCTTCCCGGCGAACACCGGGGAGCTGTTTTTT. It encodes CASSFPANTGELFF.

This clonotype was counted ten times or more. This chain links TRBV2 with TRBJ2-7, with D unclear. Trimming shortened V by 3 bases and J by 2 bases, and 5 bases separated the two germline ends. Germline V gene sequence: CDR1 SNHLY, CDR2 FYNNEI. This CDR3 is 12 amino acids long. CDR3 region: CASSDVPYEQYF. CDR3 in DNA: TGTGCCAGCAGTGATGTACCCTACGAGCAGTACTTC.

This clonotype was picked up many times. The genes are TRBV10-1 and TRBJ2-1; D not certain. This CDR3 has 14 residues. V lost 0 bases and J 7 bases, leaving 10 bases between the germline ends. CDR1 and CDR2 from the germline V gene are WNHNN and SYGVQD (reference sequence). The chain's CDR3 is CASSESLSRNEQFF. In nucleotides, the CDR3 is TGCGCCAGCAGTGAGTCCCTTAGTCGGAATGAGCAGTTCTTC.

This clonotype was seen repeatedly, ten times or more. The J gene is TRBJ2-2, the V gene TRBV27; unclear D gene. V was pared by 3 bases and J by 5 bases, with 13 bases between. The CDR3 is 15 residues long. Germline CDR1 is MNHEY and CDR2 is SMNVEV (reference sequence). For the CDR3, the DNA is TGTGCCAGCAGTTTTCAGGAGTCGGTAACCGGGGAGCTGTTTTTT. This translates into CASSFQESVTGELFF.

This clonotype was observed at least ten times. V gene TRBV3-1 combines with J gene TRBJ1-2, with a possible D match to TRBD1 (5 bases). V was trimmed by 1 base and J by 4 bases, leaving 22 bases between them. The CDR3 length is 18 residues. In germline, CDR1 is LGHDT, CDR2 YNNKEL (reference sequence). The CDR3 sequence is CASSQATLQVGPGYGYTF. CDR3 nucleotide sequence: TGTGCCAGCAGCCAAGCCACCCTACAGGTTGGCCCAGGCTATGGCTACACCTTC.

This clonotype was seen ten or more times. The genes are TRBV12-3 or TRBV12-4 and TRBJ2-1; TRBD2 matches 8 bases. The CDR3 runs to 16 residues. V gave up 5 bases and J gave up 6 bases; unmatched junction bases: 12. The CDR3 sequence is CASSPTTSGGGNEQFF. The DNA for the CDR3 is TGTGCCAGCAGTCCCACCACTAGCGGTGGGGGCAATGAGCAGTTCTTC.

This clonotype showed up many times. The chain employs TRBV27 and TRBJ2-5; D might be TRBD2 (6 bases). Germline values: CDR1 MNHEY, CDR2 SMNVEV (reference sequence). The CDR3 sequence is 15 residues long. With 4 bases removed from V and 4 bases from J, the gap between germline ends came to 16 bases. The CDR3 DNA sequence: TGTGCCAGCAGTTCCCAAGGAGGAGCGGGAGAGACCCAGTACTTC. It specifies CASSSQGGAGETQYF.

This clonotype was recorded at least ten times. The CDR3 loop reads CASSEATEPPTDTQYF. DNA for the CDR3: TGTGCCAGCAGTGAGGCTACCGAGCCCCCCACAGATACGCAGTATTTT. The V gene is TRBV2, the J gene TRBJ2-3; D not certain. This CDR3 has 16 amino acids. The germline V and J ends were trimmed by 3 bases and 2 bases, with 15 bases remaining between them. CDR1 SNHLY and CDR2 FYNNEI come from the germline V gene.

This clonotype occurred many times. The chain links TRBV7-9 to TRBJ1-1; no clear D. CDR1 and CDR2 (germline): SEHNR, FQNEAQ (reference sequence). The V end was cut by 3 bases, the J end by 7 bases, with 6 bases between. This CDR3 has 11 residues. The CDR3, as DNA: TGTGCCAGCAGCTTTGCAGTTGAAGCTTTCTTT. Its translation is CASSFAVEAFF.

The chain is built from TRBV7-9 and TRBJ1-2; no firm D call. Per the germline V gene, CDR1 is SEHNR and CDR2 is FQNEAQ (reference sequence). This CDR3 is built from 15 residues. Deletions cut 4 bases from V and 4 bases from J, with 16 bases between. The CDR3 sequence: CASSSKAGGVYGYTF. The CDR3 DNA is TGTGCCAGCAGCTCGAAGGCGGGAGGCGTCTATGGCTACACCTTC.

This rearrangement joins TRBV12-3 or TRBV12-4 to TRBJ1-5; 8 bases are a match to TRBD1. Losses at the gene ends were 6 bases for V and 6 bases for J; bases not matched to a gene: 10. The CDR3 is 15 amino acids. The CDR3 bases are TGTGCCAGCAGGGCGACAGGGGCGAAATCTCAGCCCCAGCATTTT. It encodes CASRATGAKSQPQHF.